The subject of this entry is one TCR beta chain. Its specificity is not known. Trimming removed 0 bases from V and 0 bases from J, with 8 bases in between. Germline values: CDR1 LGHNA, CDR2 YSLEER. CDR3 length equals 15 residues. This sample is drawn from a study of cytomegalovirus exposure and HLA in healthy donors. Study-level findings and limits: In a later analysis, V- and J-gene trimming of beta chains associated with a DCLRE1C missense variant, replicated independently.

The study ran its PCR with 60 Vbeta and 13 Jbeta primers. The data were produced by immunoSEQ multiplex PCR, yet TCRdb's version contains in-frame clones alone and is incomplete. The table has about 100,000 clones, more than 75% seen once; the top ten hold less than 0.95%. The chain uses TRBV4-3 and TRBJ2-5; D gene ambiguous. Sequencing was carried out using PBMCs. The clonotype was recovered from a woman between 55 and 75 years old in good health and CMV-seronegative. The CDR3 is CASSQDIGDQETQYF. CDR3 coding DNA: TGCGCCAGCAGCCAAGATATTGGAGACCAAGAGACCCAGTACTTC.